The clone carrying this TCR beta chain came up once. Its antigen is still unknown. The sample carries other DNA sequences with the same CDR3. Profiled with immunoSEQ multiplex PCR; TCRdb holds only in-frame clones, not every one. The sample has approximately 600,000 clones; around 95% are singletons. Naive CD8 cells, CD45RO-negative and positively selected for CCR7, excluded terminally differentiated effector memory CD45RA+ cells. These data come from a study of shared clonotypes between healthy human individuals. Study background: Researchers assigned three CD4 naive, three CD4 memory, two CD8 naive and one CD8 memory plate to each donor. Whole-study findings and limits: Sorted-subset sequencing was shown by rarefaction to be incomplete despite large depth. Relative to memory subsets, naive subsets generally showed larger estimated richness.

CDR1 and CDR2 (germline): LNHDA, SQIVND (reference sequence). The CDR3 is 14 amino acids. V lost 5 bases, J lost 5 bases, and 4 bases stayed unmatched. This TCR was sampled from a woman in her twenties or thirties in good health. Sequencing was carried out using naive CD8+ T cells sorted from blood. This chain joins TRBV19 and TRBJ1-5, with 9 bases lining up with TRBD1. CDR3 in amino acids: CASSPGQGYQPQHF. DNA of the CDR3: TGTGCCAGTAGTCCCGGACAGGGGTATCAGCCCCAGCATTTT.